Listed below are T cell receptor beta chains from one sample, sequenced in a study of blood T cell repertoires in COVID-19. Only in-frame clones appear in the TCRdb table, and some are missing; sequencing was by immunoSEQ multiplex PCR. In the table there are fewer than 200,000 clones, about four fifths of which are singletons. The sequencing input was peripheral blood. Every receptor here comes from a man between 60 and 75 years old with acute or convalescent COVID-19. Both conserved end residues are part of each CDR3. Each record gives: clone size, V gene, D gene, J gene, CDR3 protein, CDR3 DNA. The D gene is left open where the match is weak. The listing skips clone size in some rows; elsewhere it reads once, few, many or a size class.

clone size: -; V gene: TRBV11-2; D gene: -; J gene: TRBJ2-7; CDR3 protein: CASSLVRGSSYEQYF; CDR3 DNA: TGTGCCAGCAGCTTAGTCCGGGGAAGCTCCTACGAGCAGTACTTC
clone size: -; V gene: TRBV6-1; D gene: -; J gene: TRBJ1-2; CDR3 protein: CASSEQGFLVPANYGYTF; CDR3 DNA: TGTGCCAGCAGTGAACAGGGCTTCCTTGTGCCAGCTAACTATGGCTACACCTTC
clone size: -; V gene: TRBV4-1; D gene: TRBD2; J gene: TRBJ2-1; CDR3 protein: CASSQGLAAYNEQFF; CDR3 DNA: TGCGCCAGCAGCCAAGGACTAGCGGCCTACAATGAGCAGTTCTTC
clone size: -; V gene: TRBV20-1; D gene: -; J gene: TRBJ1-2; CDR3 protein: CSASRGYTF; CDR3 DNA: TGCAGTGCATCCAGGGGCTACACCTTC
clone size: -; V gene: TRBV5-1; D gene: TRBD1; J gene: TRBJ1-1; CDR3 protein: CASSSQGARTEAFF; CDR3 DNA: TGCGCCAGCAGCTCCCAGGGGGCGCGGACTGAAGCTTTCTTT
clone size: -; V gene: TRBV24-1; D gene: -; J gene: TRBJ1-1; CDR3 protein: CATSDPGTEAFF; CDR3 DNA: TGTGCCACCAGTGACCCCGGGACAGAAGCTTTCTTT
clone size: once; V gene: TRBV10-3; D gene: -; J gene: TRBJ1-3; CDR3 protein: CAISEGPISGNTIYF; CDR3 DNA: TGTGCCATCAGTGAGGGTCCTATCTCTGGAAACACCATATATTTT
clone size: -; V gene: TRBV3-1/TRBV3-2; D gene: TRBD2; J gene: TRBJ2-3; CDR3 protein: CASSQVGTSPDTQYF; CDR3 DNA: TGTGCCAGCAGCCAAGTAGGGACTAGCCCAGATACGCAGTATTTT
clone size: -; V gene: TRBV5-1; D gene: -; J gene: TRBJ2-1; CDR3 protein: CASFAGDHVNNEQFF; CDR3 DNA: TGCGCCAGCTTCGCAGGGGACCACGTAAACAATGAGCAGTTCTTC
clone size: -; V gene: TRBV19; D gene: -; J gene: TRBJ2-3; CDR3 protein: CASSEVTDTQYF; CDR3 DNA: TGTGCCAGTAGTGAGGTCACAGATACGCAGTATTTT
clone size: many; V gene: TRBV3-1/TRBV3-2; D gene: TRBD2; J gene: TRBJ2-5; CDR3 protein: CASSLGTSFLGPQETQYF; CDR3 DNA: TGTGCCAGCAGCCTCGGGACTAGCTTCCTAGGGCCCCAAGAGACCCAGTACTTC
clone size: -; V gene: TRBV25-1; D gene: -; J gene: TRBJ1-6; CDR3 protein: CASSLQGLGNSPLHF; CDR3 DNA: TGTGCCAGCAGTCTGCAGGGGTTGGGTAATTCACCCCTCCACTTT
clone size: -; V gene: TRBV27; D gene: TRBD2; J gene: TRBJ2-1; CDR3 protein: CASSFRGGSYNEQFF; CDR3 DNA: TGTGCCAGCAGTTTTCGGGGGGGCTCCTACAATGAGCAGTTCTTC
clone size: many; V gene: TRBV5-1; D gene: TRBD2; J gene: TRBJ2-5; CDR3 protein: CASSLLPSGGQETQYF; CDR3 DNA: TGCGCCAGCAGCTTGCTCCCTAGCGGGGGCCAAGAGACCCAGTACTTC
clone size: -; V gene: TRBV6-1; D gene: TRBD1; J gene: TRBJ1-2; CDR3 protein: CASSEIQGGNYGYTF; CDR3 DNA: TGTGCCAGCAGTGAAATACAGGGGGGGAACTATGGCTACACCTTC
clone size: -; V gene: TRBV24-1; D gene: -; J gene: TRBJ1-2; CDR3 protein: CATSDVDSYGYTF; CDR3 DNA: TGTGCCACCAGTGACGTGGACTCCTATGGCTACACCTTC
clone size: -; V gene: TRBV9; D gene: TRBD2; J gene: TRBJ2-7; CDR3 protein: CASSPTGGGPYEQYF; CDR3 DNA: TGTGCCAGCAGCCCCACCGGGGGGGGCCCCTACGAGCAGTACTTC
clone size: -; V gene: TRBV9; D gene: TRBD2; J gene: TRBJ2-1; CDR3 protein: CASSVGSGGLYNEQFF; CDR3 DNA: TGTGCCAGCAGCGTAGGTAGCGGGGGACTCTACAATGAGCAGTTCTTC
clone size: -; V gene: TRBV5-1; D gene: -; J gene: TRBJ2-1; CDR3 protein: CASRPGQSYNEQFF; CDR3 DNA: TGCGCCAGTCGACCGGGACAAAGCTACAATGAGCAGTTCTTC
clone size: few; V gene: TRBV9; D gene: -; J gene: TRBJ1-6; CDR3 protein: CASSVDSSYNSPLHF; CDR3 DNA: TGTGCCAGCAGCGTAGACAGCTCCTATAATTCACCCCTCCACTTT
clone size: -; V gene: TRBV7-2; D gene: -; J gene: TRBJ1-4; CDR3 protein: CASSLWGVTVEGDEKLFF; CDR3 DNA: TGTGCCAGCAGCTTATGGGGGGTGACCGTAGAGGGAGATGAAAAACTGTTTTTT
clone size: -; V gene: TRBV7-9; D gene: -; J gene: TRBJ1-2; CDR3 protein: CASSLAGGGYTF; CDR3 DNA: TGTGCCAGCAGCTTAGCGGGGGGTGGCTACACCTTC